Listed below are T cell receptor beta chains from one sample, sequenced in a study of Ad26.COV2.S vaccination and SARS-CoV-2 variants. Sequenced by immunoSEQ multiplex PCR; TCRdb stores in-frame clones only, minus some. The sample records hundreds of thousands of clones, roughly 87% being singletons. This specimen was peripheral blood, taken in a trial of Ad26.COV2.S vaccine versus placebo. The receptors come from a person between 18 and 59 years old who received the Ad26.COV2.S COVID-19 vaccine or a placebo. Each CDR3 is given with its conserved first and last residue. D genes are given only for firm matches.

length	V	J	D	CDR3	DNA
13	TRBV5-1	TRBJ2-7	.	CASSTAPSYEQYF	TGCGCCAGCAGCACAGCCCCCTCCTACGAGCAGTACTTC
15	TRBV19	TRBJ2-1	.	CASSSGTTTSNEQFF	TGTGCCAGTAGTTCCGGGACCACCACTTCCAATGAGCAGTTCTTC
14	TRBV4-2	TRBJ1-2	.	CASSQEGSNYGYTF	TGTGCCAGCAGCCAAGAGGGCTCTAACTATGGCTACACCTTC
13	TRBV28	TRBJ1-4	.	CASSTQGSEKLFF	TGTGCCAGCAGTACTCAGGGGAGTGAAAAACTGTTTTTT
15	TRBV4-3	TRBJ2-3	TRBD2	CASSSLADYTDTQYF	TGCGCCAGCAGCTCGCTAGCGGACTACACAGATACGCAGTATTTT
16	TRBV27	TRBJ2-2	.	CASSGSRQGGTGELFF	TGTGCCAGCAGTGGGTCTAGGCAGGGGGGAACCGGGGAGCTGTTTTTT
13	TRBV7-2	TRBJ1-2	.	CASSLGAGYGYTF	TGTGCCAGCAGCTTAGGGGCGGGCTATGGCTACACCTTC
12	TRBV10-3	TRBJ2-5	.	CAISAVGETQYF	TGTGCCATCAGCGCCGTCGGGGAGACCCAGTACTTC
17	TRBV24-1	TRBJ2-2	TRBD1	CATSRPGGPSNTGELFF	TGTGCCACCAGTAGGCCAGGGGGCCCTTCGAACACCGGGGAGCTGTTTTTT
13	TRBV24-1	TRBJ2-1	.	CATQDSQPNEQFF	TGTGCCACACAGGACAGCCAGCCCAATGAGCAGTTCTTC
15	TRBV28	TRBJ1-5	.	CASSLEAVGSQPQHF	TGTGCCAGCAGTTTGGAGGCAGTAGGTAGTCAGCCCCAGCATTTT
14	TRBV6-2/TRBV6-3	TRBJ2-1	.	CASSYLGAGYEQFF	TGTGCCAGCAGTTATTTGGGCGCGGGCTATGAGCAGTTCTTC
15	TRBV6-5	TRBJ2-2	.	CASSYWFQNTGELFF	TGTGCCAGCAGTTACTGGTTCCAGAACACCGGGGAGCTGTTTTTT
15	TRBV5-4	TRBJ2-1	.	CASSLALQSYNEQFF	TGTGCCAGCAGCTTGGCCCTCCAATCCTACAATGAGCAGTTCTTC
15	TRBV5-1	TRBJ1-5	TRBD1	CASSLDGDSNQPQHF	TGCGCCAGCAGCTTGGACGGGGACAGTAATCAGCCCCAGCATTTT
14	TRBV5-6	TRBJ1-4	.	CASNAGRGIEKLFF	TGTGCCAGCAACGCGGGCAGGGGTATTGAAAAACTGTTTTTT
12	TRBV7-9	TRBJ2-5	.	CASSPAGETQYF	TGTGCCAGCAGCCCTGCGGGAGAGACCCAGTACTTC
13	TRBV11-1	TRBJ2-3	.	CASSSRITDTQYF	TGTGCCAGCAGCTCCCGGATAACAGATACGCAGTATTTT
19	TRBV6-2/TRBV6-3	TRBJ1-2	.	CASSYSARSRAGFNYGYTF	TGTGCCAGCAGTTACAGTGCCAGGTCCCGGGCAGGGTTCAACTATGGCTACACCTTC
16	TRBV7-9	TRBJ2-1	.	CASSQGGGSLENEQFF	TGTGCCAGCAGCCAAGGGGGCGGGAGCTTGGAGAATGAGCAGTTCTTC
14	TRBV7-8	TRBJ2-3	.	CASSLSRRGGTQYF	TGTGCCAGCAGCTTGTCCAGGAGGGGGGGTACGCAGTATTTT
15	TRBV12-5	TRBJ2-3	.	CASGGGQGPTDTQYF	TGTGCTAGTGGGGGCGGGCAGGGCCCCACAGATACGCAGTATTTT